The present entry profiles one T cell receptor (beta chain) with its context. This record comes from a study of blood T cell repertoires in COVID-19. Clinical history reported by participants formed the basis on which cohorts were assigned. Measured with immunoSEQ multiplex PCR; TCRdb has only the in-frame clones, and not every one. The table has roughly 250,000 clones, about 91% seen once. This CDR3 is built from 18 residues. The ends were cut back, 4 bases at V and 1 base at J, with 20 bases in the middle. The V gene's germline CDR1 is SGDLS and CDR2 YYNGEE. The origin of this receptor is a woman between 35 and 50 years old with acute COVID-19. The chain combines TRBV9 with TRBJ2-2, with D possibly being TRBD1 (5 bases). Sequenced: PBMCs or T cells enriched from blood (not recorded which). The CDR3 protein is CASSSGPGAGRNTGELFF. Written as DNA, the CDR3 is TGTGCCAGCAGCTCAGGGCCCGGAGCAGGGCGGAACACCGGGGAGCTGTTTTTT.